These T cell receptor beta chains were read from a single sample in a study of T cell repertoires in cytomegalovirus infection. TCRdb ran MiXCR on the reads and lists one entry per CDR3 protein. This sample has approximately 140,000 distinct CDR3 sequences; 20% to 30% occur once, and the top ten carry about 37%. Their target antigens are unknown. The specimen sequenced was PBMCs, sequenced either directly or after in vitro stimulation (not recorded which). These receptors were taken from a human donor in good health (CMV status not recorded). Some clones in this sample may be carry-over from other donors' samples. Each CDR3 is given with its conserved first and last residue. The D gene is left open where the match is weak. Clone size, where shown, is once, few, many, or a class for clones that have expanded.

CDR3 | DNA | V | D | size | J
CASSLAKTGQRRGEKLFF | TGTGCCAGCAGCTTAGCCAAAACCGGACAGCGGCGAGGAGAAAAACTGTTTTTT | TRBV7-9 | . | . | TRBJ1-4
CASSSQLTGGAGEQFF | TGTGCCAGCAGCTCCCAACTGACAGGGGGCGCGGGGGAGCAGTTCTTC | TRBV11-2 | TRBD1 | . | TRBJ2-1
CSVTDGRQELFF | TGCAGTGTCACGGACGGAAGACAAGAGCTGTTTTTT | TRBV20-1 | . | . | TRBJ2-2
CASSPGRAPDTQYF | TGTGCCAGCAGCCCTGGACGGGCGCCAGATACGCAGTATTTT | TRBV5-4 | . | . | TRBJ2-3
CASSLPQETQYF | TGTGCCAGCTCACTCCCCCAAGAGACCCAGTACTTC | TRBV18 | . | many | TRBJ2-5
CASSLVLGLAAQETQYF | TGTGCCAGCAGCTTAGTACTGGGACTAGCGGCCCAAGAGACCCAGTACTTC | TRBV7-8 | TRBD2 | many | TRBJ2-5
CASSFTNAEAFF | TGTGCCAGCAGCTTTACCAACGCTGAAGCTTTCTTT | TRBV11-2 | . | . | TRBJ1-1
CASSSLAYNEQFF | TGTGCCAGCAGTTCACTAGCGTACAATGAGCAGTTCTTC | TRBV12-3/TRBV12-4 | TRBD2 | many | TRBJ2-1
CASSSWGRSSSYNSPLHF | TGTGCCAGCAGCTCGTGGGGGCGGAGCAGCTCCTATAATTCACCCCTCCACTTT | TRBV7-9 | . | few | TRBJ1-6
CASSEINTQYF | TGTGCCAGCAGTGAAATAAATACGCAGTATTTT | TRBV2 | . | . | TRBJ2-3
CATSRVGTGELFF | TGTGCCACCAGCAGAGTTGGCACCGGGGAGCTGTTTTTT | TRBV15 | . | . | TRBJ2-2
CASSHGDSRRGYTF | TGCGCCAGCAGCCACGGAGACAGTCGTCGGGGCTACACCTTC | TRBV4-1 | . | . | TRBJ1-2
CASRPSGRENEQFF | TGTGCCAGCAGGCCTAGCGGGAGGGAGAATGAGCAGTTCTTC | TRBV7-6 | TRBD2 | . | TRBJ2-1
CASSRRSEAFF | TGTGCCAGCAGCCGAAGGTCTGAAGCTTTCTTT | TRBV11-2 | . | . | TRBJ1-1
CASSLALRAMETQYF | TGTGCCAGCAGCTTAGCTCTTAGGGCGATGGAGACCCAGTACTTC | TRBV7-2 | . | many | TRBJ2-5
CAIRQGEVYEQYF | TGTGCCATCCGACAGGGGGAGGTATACGAGCAGTACTTC | TRBV6-1 | TRBD1 | few | TRBJ2-7
CASSPFGLPSTGELFF | TGTGCCAGCAGCCCTTTTGGGCTCCCCAGCACCGGGGAGCTGTTTTTT | TRBV6-2/TRBV6-3 | . | many | TRBJ2-2
CALRDRRNTEAFF | TGTGCCCTGCGGGACAGGCGGAACACTGAAGCTTTCTTT | TRBV28 | TRBD1 | . | TRBJ1-1
CASSYRQGAGNEQFF | TGTGCCAGCAGTTACCGACAGGGGGCTGGAAATGAGCAGTTCTTC | TRBV6-2/TRBV6-3 | TRBD1 | few | TRBJ2-1
CATESRGRSTDTQYF | TGTGCCACCGAGTCGCGGGGTAGAAGCACAGATACGCAGTATTTT | TRBV28 | . | . | TRBJ2-3
CASRSLSNTGELFF | TGTGCCAGCAGGAGTTTGTCGAACACCGGGGAGCTGTTTTTT | TRBV12-3/TRBV12-4 | . | many | TRBJ2-2
CASRDGQGSTEAFF | TGTGCCAGCAGGGACGGACAGGGGAGCACTGAAGCTTTCTTT | TRBV12-3/TRBV12-4 | TRBD1 | . | TRBJ1-1
CASSLVGGYSNQPQHF | TGTGCCAGCAGCTTAGTAGGTGGATATAGCAATCAGCCCCAGCATTTT | TRBV7-2 | . | few | TRBJ1-5
CASSPHLGNEQFF | TGTGCCAGCAGCCCACATTTGGGCAATGAGCAGTTCTTC | TRBV7-6 | . | many | TRBJ2-1
CASGKDRTYYGYTF | TGTGCCAGCGGAAAGGACAGGACCTACTATGGCTACACCTTC | TRBV2 | TRBD1 | . | TRBJ1-2
CATSRDGLGSSYNEQFF | TGTGCCACCAGCAGAGATGGCCTAGGGAGCTCCTACAATGAGCAGTTCTTC | TRBV15 | . | . | TRBJ2-1
CASSSGPFNEQFF | TGTGCCAGCAGCTCCGGGCCATTCAATGAGCAGTTCTTC | TRBV7-2 | . | . | TRBJ2-1
CASSTPSGSGNTIYF | TGTGCCAGCAGCACCCCGTCAGGCTCTGGAAACACCATATATTTT | TRBV5-4 | . | . | TRBJ1-3
CSARDPGRGRSPLHF | TGCAGTGCTAGAGATCCGGGCAGGGGGCGTTCACCCCTCCACTTT | TRBV20-1 | TRBD1 | . | TRBJ1-6
CASSLSRSGGTDTQYF | TGCGCCAGCAGCCTCAGTCGTAGCGGGGGCACAGATACGCAGTATTTT | TRBV4-3 | TRBD2 | . | TRBJ2-3
CATLAGGYNEQFF | TGCGCCACACTAGCGGGAGGTTACAATGAGCAGTTCTTC | TRBV10-2 | TRBD2 | few | TRBJ2-1
CSASNNEQFF | TGCAGTGCAAGTAACAATGAGCAGTTCTTC | TRBV20-1 | . | few | TRBJ2-1
CASSLALAGGLTEETQYF | TGTGCCAGCAGCTTGGCACTAGCGGGAGGGTTAACGGAAGAGACCCAGTACTTC | TRBV5-6 | TRBD2 | . | TRBJ2-5
CASSGLLALETQYF | TGTGCCAGCAGTGGTCTACTAGCGTTGGAGACCCAGTACTTC | TRBV28 | TRBD2 | few | TRBJ2-5
CASSTGASSYNEQFF | TGCGCCAGCAGCACCGGGGCGAGCTCCTACAATGAGCAGTTCTTC | TRBV4-1 | . | . | TRBJ2-1
CASSPFRYTEAFF | TGTGCCAGCAGCCCTTTTAGGTACACTGAAGCTTTCTTT | TRBV7-2 | . | few | TRBJ1-1
CASSQRETPQETQYF | TGTGCCAGCAGCCAAAGGGAGACACCCCAAGAGACCCAGTACTTC | TRBV11-2 | . | few | TRBJ2-5
CASSGLDKSEAFF | TGTGCCAGCAGCGGGCTGGACAAGTCTGAAGCTTTCTTT | TRBV7-6 | . | few | TRBJ1-1
CASSPRTSGMVTYNEQFF | TGCGCCAGCAGCCCACGGACTAGCGGGATGGTCACCTACAATGAGCAGTTCTTC | TRBV5-1 | TRBD2 | . | TRBJ2-1
CASSFGLAAHNEQFF | TGTGCCAGCAGCTTCGGACTAGCGGCCCACAATGAGCAGTTCTTC | TRBV7-9 | TRBD2 | once | TRBJ2-1
CASSLTSQIAGAADTQYF | TGTGCCAGCAGCTTAACCTCCCAAATAGCGGGAGCCGCAGATACGCAGTATTTT | TRBV7-2 | TRBD2 | many | TRBJ2-3
CASMRDASRGTDTQYF | TGTGCCAGCATGAGAGACGCTTCGCGGGGCACAGATACGCAGTATTTT | TRBV6-1 | . | . | TRBJ2-3
CASSLSAGNTEAFF | TGTGCCAGCAGCTTAAGTGCCGGGAACACTGAAGCTTTCTTT | TRBV7-2 | . | few | TRBJ1-1
CASSTSGGTQYF | TGTGCCAGTAGCACCAGCGGGGGGACCCAGTACTTC | TRBV5-8 | TRBD2 | few | TRBJ2-5
CAWSRDNNQPQHF | TGTGCCTGGAGTAGGGATAACAATCAGCCCCAGCATTTT | TRBV30 | . | few | TRBJ1-5
CASSVFGSGYNEQFF | TGTGCCAGCAGTGTTTTCGGTAGCGGCTACAATGAGCAGTTCTTC | TRBV25-1 | . | many | TRBJ2-1
CASSFEQGLGNEQFF | TGTGCCAGCAGCTTTGAACAGGGGTTGGGCAATGAGCAGTTCTTC | TRBV7-3 | TRBD1 | few | TRBJ2-1
CASSPPGDTQYF | TGTGCCAGCAGTCCCCCGGGAGATACGCAGTATTTT | TRBV12-3/TRBV12-4 | . | . | TRBJ2-3
CASSLAKRQPQHF | TGTGCCAGCAGCTTAGCTAAGAGACAGCCCCAGCATTTT | TRBV7-2 | . | many | TRBJ1-5
CASSPPGLASSYF | TGTGCCAGCAGCCCCCCGGGACTAGCCTCGTCGTATTTT | TRBV6-5 | TRBD2 | . | TRBJ2-3
CASSPRFDEQFF | TGTGCCAGCAGCCCAAGATTCGATGAGCAGTTCTTC | TRBV7-6 | . | few | TRBJ2-1
CASSRLTGEAFF | TGTGCCAGCAGCCGTCTGACCGGTGAAGCTTTCTTT | TRBV11-3 | . | few | TRBJ1-1
CASSTGGVGGNTIYF | TGTGCCAGCAGTACCGGGGGTGTGGGTGGAAACACCATATATTTT | TRBV12-3/TRBV12-4 | . | few | TRBJ1-3
CASSQQGGLSGYTF | TGTGCCAGCAGTCAACAGGGGGGTCTTTCGGGCTACACCTTC | TRBV6-1 | TRBD1 | medium-sized | TRBJ1-2
CASSIDAGNTEAFF | TGTGCCAGTAGTATAGACGCCGGGAACACTGAAGCTTTCTTT | TRBV19 | . | few | TRBJ1-1
CASSYRLTDNEQFF | TGCGCCAGCAGCTATCGACTGACCGACAATGAGCAGTTCTTC | TRBV4-1 | . | few | TRBJ2-1
CASSLPRTNFYEQYF | TGTGCCAGCAGCTTACCGAGGACCAACTTCTACGAGCAGTACTTC | TRBV7-6 | . | . | TRBJ2-7
CASSQVLGVDTQYF | TGCGCCAGCAGCCAAGTTTTGGGAGTAGATACGCAGTATTTT | TRBV4-1 | . | . | TRBJ2-3
CASSPQGQGATEAFF | TGTGCCAGCAGTCCGCAGGGACAGGGGGCCACTGAAGCTTTCTTT | TRBV12-3/TRBV12-4 | TRBD1 | medium-sized | TRBJ1-1